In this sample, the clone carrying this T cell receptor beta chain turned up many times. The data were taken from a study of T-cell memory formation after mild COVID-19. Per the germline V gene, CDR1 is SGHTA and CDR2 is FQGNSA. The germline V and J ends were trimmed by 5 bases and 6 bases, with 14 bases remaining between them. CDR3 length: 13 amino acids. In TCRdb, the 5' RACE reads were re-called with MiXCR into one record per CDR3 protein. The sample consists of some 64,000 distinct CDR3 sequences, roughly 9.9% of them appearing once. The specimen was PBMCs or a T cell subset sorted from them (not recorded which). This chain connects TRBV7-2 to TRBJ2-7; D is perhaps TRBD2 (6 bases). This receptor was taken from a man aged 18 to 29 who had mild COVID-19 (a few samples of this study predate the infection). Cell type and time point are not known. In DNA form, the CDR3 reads TGTGCCAGCAGCGACCGGAGGGAGCGCGAGCAGTACTTC. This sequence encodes CASSDRREREQYF. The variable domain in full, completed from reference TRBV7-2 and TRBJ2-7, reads GAGVSQSPSNKVTEKGKDVELRCDPISGHTALYWYRQSLGQGLEFLIYFQGNSAPDKSGLPSDRFSAERTGGSVSTLTIQRTQQEDSAVYLCASSDRREREQYFGPGTRLTVT.